This is a list of T cell receptor beta chains from one sample in a study of blood T cell repertoires in COVID-19. Using immunoSEQ multiplex PCR, the repertoire was profiled, and TCRdb retains in-frame clones only, with some absent. The sample consists of 40,000 to 50,000 clones, around four fifths of them appearing once. The sequenced material came from peripheral blood. Receptors originate from a man aged 50 to 60 with active COVID-19. Both conserved end residues are part of each CDR3. D genes are given only for firm matches. Some rows mark clone size as missing; the rest say once, few, many or name a class of expanded clone.

V gene,J gene,clone size,D gene,CDR3 DNA,CDR3 protein
TRBV7-9,TRBJ1-2,NA,TRBD1,TGTGCCAGCAGCCCGTGGACAGGGGGGGATGGCTACACCTTC,CASSPWTGGDGYTF
TRBV6-5,TRBJ1-1,NA,NA,TGTGCCAGCACCCCAGGGGCTGGGAACACTGAAGCTTTCTTT,CASTPGAGNTEAFF
TRBV3-1/TRBV3-2,TRBJ1-3,NA,TRBD1,TGTGCCAGCAGCCAAGGGGACAGGGCTGGAAACACCATATATTTT,CASSQGDRAGNTIYF
TRBV7-2,TRBJ1-5,NA,TRBD1,TGTGCCAGCAGCCGGTCCGGGACAGGGACGCGGAGCAATCAGCCCCAGCATTTT,CASSRSGTGTRSNQPQHF
TRBV10-1,TRBJ2-7,NA,NA,TGCGCCACCGATCGCAGGCTAAACGAGCAGTACTTC,CATDRRLNEQYF
TRBV4-2,TRBJ2-2,few,TRBD2,TGTGCCAGCAGCGCGCTCGGCGGGAGTACCGGGGAGCTGTTTTTT,CASSALGGSTGELFF
TRBV2,TRBJ2-3,NA,TRBD1,TGTGCCAGCAGTGAGCCCACAGGGGGCAAGGAGTATTTT,CASSEPTGGKEYF
TRBV7-3,TRBJ2-5,few,NA,TGTGCCAGCAGCTTACGGGTCCAGGAGACCCAGTACTTC,CASSLRVQETQYF
TRBV5-6,TRBJ1-4,once,TRBD1,TGTGCCAGCAGCTTGACAGGGGTGAAGGAAAAACTGTTTTTT,CASSLTGVKEKLFF
TRBV3-1/TRBV3-2,TRBJ1-6,NA,TRBD1,TGTGCCAGCAGCCAAGGGTTGGGACAGGGGCGTAATTCACCCCTCCACTTT,CASSQGLGQGRNSPLHF
TRBV19,TRBJ2-3,NA,TRBD2,TGTGCCAGTAGTATACGTCGGGGGGGCACAGATACGCAGTATTTT,CASSIRRGGTDTQYF
TRBV25-1,TRBJ2-3,NA,NA,TGTGCCAGCAGTGCCGCTACTAGCACAGATACGCAGTATTTT,CASSAATSTDTQYF
TRBV27,TRBJ2-1,NA,TRBD1,TGTGCCAGCAGCGAGACAGGGTATGAGCAGTTCTTC,CASSETGYEQFF
TRBV7-9,TRBJ2-1,NA,TRBD2,TGTGCCAGCAGCTCCCTAGCGGGGGCTTTATACAATGAGCAGTTCTTC,CASSSLAGALYNEQFF
TRBV29-1,TRBJ1-2,NA,NA,TGCAGCGCCGGGGGTTTGGGCGCTGGCTACACCTTC,CSAGGLGAGYTF
TRBV2,TRBJ2-7,once,TRBD2,TGTGCCAGCAGTCAACCGGTCGGGAGGGCCTCCTACGAGCAGTACTTC,CASSQPVGRASYEQYF
TRBV24-1,TRBJ2-5,NA,TRBD1,TGTGCCACCAGTGATTCATACAGGGGGCCAGAGACCCAGTACTTC,CATSDSYRGPETQYF
TRBV7-8,TRBJ1-1,NA,NA,TGTGCCAGCAGCTTTGTGGGGGGGGGTACTGAAGCTTTCTTT,CASSFVGGGTEAFF
TRBV5-1,TRBJ2-3,NA,TRBD2,TGCGCCAGCAGCCTACTAGGGAGCGGGGGGTTGTATACGCAGTATTTT,CASSLLGSGGLYTQYF
TRBV5-6,TRBJ1-5,few,TRBD1,TGTGCCAGCAGCTCGGACAGGGAGGGCCAGCCCCAGCATTTT,CASSSDREGQPQHF
TRBV9,TRBJ2-7,NA,TRBD2,TGTGCCAGCAGCGTAGGGGTACTAGCGGGAGTATCCGAGCAGTACTTC,CASSVGVLAGVSEQYF
TRBV18,TRBJ2-1,NA,TRBD2,TGTGCCAGCTCACCATCCCGGACTAGCGGGGGGAATAATGAGCAGTTCTTC,CASSPSRTSGGNNEQFF
TRBV5-4,TRBJ2-7,NA,TRBD2,TGTGCCACCAAACTAGCGGGAGGCTACGAGCAGTACTTC,CATKLAGGYEQYF
TRBV30,TRBJ2-3,once,TRBD2,TGTGCCTGGGGACTAGCGGGAGGGCCGGGTACGCAGTATTTT,CAWGLAGGPGTQYF
TRBV13,TRBJ2-2,NA,NA,TGTGCCAGCAGCTTCCTCCGGGGGAGAACCGGGGAGCTGTTTTTT,CASSFLRGRTGELFF
TRBV5-6,TRBJ1-6,NA,NA,TGTGCCAGCAGCTTGACAGGGAGCTCCTATAATTCACCCCTCCACTTT,CASSLTGSSYNSPLHF
TRBV19,TRBJ1-4,once,NA,TGTGCCAGTAGTATAGATTCGACCCGGGGTAATGAAAAACTGTTTTTT,CASSIDSTRGNEKLFF
TRBV6-5,TRBJ2-7,NA,NA,TGTGCCAGCAGTTTCCGAGGGGGGGCCTACGAGCAGTACTTC,CASSFRGGAYEQYF
TRBV11-2,TRBJ2-5,NA,TRBD2,TGTGCCAGCAGGGGGGGGACGGGGAAACGAGTAGGGGAGACCCAGTACTTC,CASRGGTGKRVGETQYF
TRBV7-2,TRBJ2-7,NA,NA,TGTGCCAGCAGCTTAGTTGGCGGTCCCTACGAGCAGTACTTC,CASSLVGGPYEQYF
TRBV4-3,TRBJ2-3,NA,TRBD2,TGCGCCAGCAGCCAAGCTCTAGCGGGAGGTTCAGATACGCAGTATTTT,CASSQALAGGSDTQYF
TRBV7-2,TRBJ2-7,NA,TRBD1,TGTGCCAGCAGCCCAACCGGGACAGGGTTCTACGAGCAGTACTTC,CASSPTGTGFYEQYF
TRBV12-3/TRBV12-4,TRBJ1-5,NA,NA,TGTGCCAGCAGTCGGGAGGGGAGTCAGCCCCAGCATTTT,CASSREGSQPQHF
TRBV2,TRBJ2-1,NA,TRBD2,TGTGCCAGCATAAGGGTGGGACTAGCGGGAGGGCAGTCGAATGAGCAGTTCTTC,CASIRVGLAGGQSNEQFF
TRBV4-1,TRBJ1-1,few,NA,TGCGCCAGCAGTCGAGGTTCAGGGTTAAGCACTGAAGCTTTCTTT,CASSRGSGLSTEAFF
TRBV4-2,TRBJ1-3,NA,NA,TGTGCCAGCAGCCTCCTCGGAAACACCATATATTTT,CASSLLGNTIYF
TRBV14,TRBJ2-3,NA,TRBD2,TGTGCCAGCAGCCTACTAGCGGGAGGAACAGATACGCAGTATTTT,CASSLLAGGTDTQYF
TRBV7-3,TRBJ2-5,NA,TRBD2,TGTGCCAGCAGCCTCGGGACTAGGAATCAAGAGACCCAGTACTTC,CASSLGTRNQETQYF
TRBV2,TRBJ2-1,NA,TRBD2,TGTGCCAGCAGTGAGAGGCTAGCGGGGGGAAATGAGCAGTTCTTC,CASSERLAGGNEQFF
TRBV7-2,TRBJ2-1,NA,NA,TGTGCCAGCAGCCCTTCAGGGATGCATGAGCAGTTCTTC,CASSPSGMHEQFF
TRBV7-8,TRBJ1-1,NA,NA,TGTGCCAGCAGCGCCTTTGCGGGGTATAACACTGAAGCTTTCTTT,CASSAFAGYNTEAFF
TRBV15,TRBJ1-1,NA,NA,TGTGCCACCAGGAGTCAGGGGAAAACTGAAGCTTTCTTT,CATRSQGKTEAFF
TRBV7-8,TRBJ2-6,NA,NA,TGTGCCAGCAGCATAGAGGGGATTGGGGCCAACGTCCTGACTTTC,CASSIEGIGANVLTF
TRBV7-8,TRBJ2-5,NA,TRBD2,TGTGCCAGCAGCCAGAGACTAGCGGGGATCACTCGGAGGGAGACCCAGTACTTC,CASSQRLAGITRRETQYF
TRBV19,TRBJ2-3,NA,TRBD2,TGTGCCAGTACAATAAGTGGCGGGGGGCCAGATACGCAGTATTTT,CASTISGGGPDTQYF
TRBV7-2,TRBJ2-7,NA,NA,TGTGCCAGCAGCCCAGGGACTGCGAGCAAGATAGAGCAGTACTTC,CASSPGTASKIEQYF
TRBV7-3,TRBJ2-1,NA,TRBD2,TGTGCCAGCAGTAATATAGGACTAGCGGGCGGCAATGAGCAGTTCTTC,CASSNIGLAGGNEQFF
TRBV7-6,TRBJ2-1,NA,NA,TGTGCCAGCAGCTCCAGGACTAAAGACTACAATGAGCAGTTCTTC,CASSSRTKDYNEQFF
TRBV5-8,TRBJ2-7,NA,NA,TGTGCCAGCAGCTTTCCGTTCGAGCAGTACTTC,CASSFPFEQYF
TRBV19,TRBJ2-7,few,NA,TGTGCCAGGGACACCTACGAGCAGTACTTC,CARDTYEQYF
TRBV10-3,TRBJ2-3,NA,TRBD2,TGTGCCACCAGCGTAGCGGGGGACAACACAGATACGCAGTATTTT,CATSVAGDNTDTQYF
TRBV5-1,TRBJ2-5,NA,NA,TGCGCCAGCAGCTTGGCCGTAGGAGGAGGAAGGTCCGAGACCCAGTACTTC,CASSLAVGGGRSETQYF
TRBV9,TRBJ1-5,once,NA,TGTGCCAGCAGCGTAGGAAAGGGAGATCAGCCCCAGCATTTT,CASSVGKGDQPQHF
TRBV7-8,TRBJ1-1,once,NA,TGTGCCAGCAGCCCATCGGGAGGGGTTGCAGCTTTCTTT,CASSPSGGVAAFF
TRBV30,TRBJ1-1,NA,NA,TGTGCCTGGAGTGTACGAGAGAACACTGAAGCTTTCTTT,CAWSVRENTEAFF
TRBV11-1,TRBJ2-1,once,TRBD2,TGTGCCAGCAGCTTAGGGGCTAGCGGGAGCTGGAATGAGCAGTTCTTC,CASSLGASGSWNEQFF
TRBV18,TRBJ2-1,NA,TRBD2,TGTGCCAGCTCCCAGACTAGCGGGAGCTCCTACAATGAGCAGTTCTTC,CASSQTSGSSYNEQFF